This TCR beta chain was found in a study of beta chain features in type 1 diabetes. Study background: Regarding age, gender and cell yields, patients proved similar to healthy donors.

The CDR3 length is 16 residues. Germline CDR1 SGHTA, CDR2 FQGNSA. Losses at the gene ends were 5 bases for V and 8 bases for J; bases not matched to a gene: 9. This clone was seen a few times. The entirety of the isolated RNA underwent reverse transcription, so expressed TCRB transcripts were sequenced. Data came from immunoSEQ multiplex PCR; TCRdb stores just in-frame clones and leaves some out. Of under 900,000 clones listed, 15% to 20% are singletons. Each population that was sorted was more than 95% pure. The source of this sequence is a woman between 18 and 29 years old in good health. V and J are TRBV7-2 and TRBJ2-1; TRBD2 agrees at 13 bases. Sequences were obtained from naive CD4+ T cells from blood. The CDR3 region is CASSPVLAGGPYEQFF. CDR3 nucleotides: TGTGCCAGCAGCCCCGTACTAGCGGGAGGGCCCTATGAGCAGTTCTTC. Looking up the rest from reference TRBV7-2 and TRBJ2-1 gives the full variable domain: GAGVSQSPSNKVTEKGKDVELRCDPISGHTALYWYRQSLGQGLEFLIYFQGNSAPDKSGLPSDRFSAERTGGSVSTLTIQRTQQEDSAVYLCASSPVLAGGPYEQFFGPGTRLTVL.